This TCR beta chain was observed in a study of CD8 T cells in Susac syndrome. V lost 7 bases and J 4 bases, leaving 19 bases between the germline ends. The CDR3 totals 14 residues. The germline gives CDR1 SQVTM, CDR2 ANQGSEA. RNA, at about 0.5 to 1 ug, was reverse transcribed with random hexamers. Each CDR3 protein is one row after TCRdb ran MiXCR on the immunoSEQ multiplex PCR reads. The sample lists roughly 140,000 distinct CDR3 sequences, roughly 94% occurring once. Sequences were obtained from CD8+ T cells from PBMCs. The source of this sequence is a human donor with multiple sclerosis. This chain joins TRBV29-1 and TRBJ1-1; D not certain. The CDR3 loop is CSGARIGKSTEAFF. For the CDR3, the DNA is TGCAGCGGCGCAAGAATCGGGAAGAGCACTGAAGCTTTCTTT.